A single sample is the source of the 27 T cell receptor beta chains below, sequenced in a study of OX40 agonist ivuxolimab in advanced cancers. Assay used: immunoSEQ multiplex PCR; TCRdb lists only in-frame clones, some missing. The table shows under 90,000 clones, with around nine tenths occurring only once. Sequenced here: CD4+ or CD8+ T cells sorted from blood, sampled in a trial of the OX40 agonist ivuxolimab. The receptors derive from an adult with an advanced solid tumor such as melanoma, head and neck, liver or kidney cancer.

The chain couples TRBV27 to TRBJ1-3; D uncertain. The CDR3 loop spans 14 amino acids. Germline CDR1 MNHEY, CDR2 SMNVEV (reference sequence). The V and J ends lost 4 bases and 3 bases respectively, with 10 bases between them. CDR3 DNA: TGTGCCAGCAGTTCGGCAACATATGGAAACACCATATATTTT. Residues: CASSSATYGNTIYF.

V and J are TRBV7-8 and TRBJ2-1, with 9 bases aligning to TRBD2. CDR1 is SGHVS, CDR2 FQNEAQ, per germline. V lost 5 bases and J lost 2; bases outside the gene matches: 7. The CDR3 has 16 residues. The CDR3 loop is CASSTDRGRAYNEQFF. CDR3 bases: TGTGCCAGCAGCACAGACCGCGGGAGGGCCTACAATGAGCAGTTCTTC.

The chain has TRBV4-2 and TRBJ2-3; TRBD2 might be the D (5 bases). Trimming shortened V by 2 bases and J by 9 bases, and 12 bases separated the two germline ends. This CDR3 spans 13 amino acids. CDR1 is LGHNA, CDR2 YNFKEQ, per germline. CDR3 residues: CASSQTRDGTQYF. The DNA for the CDR3 is TGTGCCAGCAGCCAAACCCGGGATGGAACGCAGTATTTT.

V is TRBV6-5 and J is TRBJ1-3; 7 bases match TRBD1. The germline V gene encodes CDR1 MNHEY and CDR2 SVGAGI. The V and J ends lost 7 bases and 0 bases, in that order; junction bases with no gene match: 3. The CDR3 covers 14 residues. DNA for the CDR3: TGTGCCAGCAAAAGGGACAGCTCTGGAAACACCATATATTTT. It is translated as CASKRDSSGNTIYF.

The chain carries TRBV19 and TRBJ2-1; 7 nucleotides match TRBD2. CDR1 LNHDA and CDR2 SQIVND come from the germline V gene (reference sequence). This CDR3 contains 17 residues. V shed 6 bases, J shed 2 bases, and the junction held 13 bases outside the gene matches. The CDR3: CASRTRVIAGAYNEQFF. The CDR3 DNA follows: TGTGCCAGTAGGACAAGGGTAATAGCGGGTGCCTACAATGAGCAGTTCTTC.

The J gene is TRBJ1-5, the V gene TRBV2; weak D call: TRBD1 (6 bases). V was clipped by 0 bases and J by 4 bases, with 13 bases between them. Germline V gene data show CDR1 as SNHLY and CDR2 as FYNNEI. The CDR3 covers 16 residues. The chain's CDR3 is CASSEAGGNWNQPQHF. As DNA, the CDR3 is TGTGCCAGCAGTGAAGCAGGGGGGAATTGGAATCAGCCCCAGCATTTT.

This sequence joins TRBV5-6 and TRBJ2-7; D is unclear. Trimming cost V 1 base and J 5 bases, with 10 bases left between them. This CDR3 is 13 amino acids long. Per the germline V gene, CDR1 is SGHDT and CDR2 is YYEEEE. The CDR3 coding sequence is TGTGCCAGCAGCTTGCAAAGGCTAGACGAGCAGTACTTC. As protein: CASSLQRLDEQYF.

The rearrangement joins TRBV28 to TRBJ2-7; TRBD1 agrees at 9 bases. CDR1 is MDHEN, CDR2 SYDVKM, per germline. The CDR3 is 14 residues long. Unmatched junction bases numbered 4, after V lost 6 bases and J lost 1 base. The CDR3: CASRGTGRSYEQYF. CDR3 coding DNA: TGTGCCAGCAGGGGGACAGGGAGGTCCTACGAGCAGTACTTC.

The chain links TRBV25-1 to TRBJ2-5; D unclear. Germline assignment: CDR1 MGHDK and CDR2 SYGVNS. Trimming left V 8 bases short and J 4 bases short, with 11 bases between. The CDR3 spans 12 residues. CDR3 sequence reads: CASGFGRETQYF. The DNA for the CDR3 is TGTGCCAGCGGTTTTGGGCGAGAGACCCAGTACTTC.

J is TRBJ2-7 and V is TRBV5-6; possibly TRBD2 for D (5 bases). Trimming shortened V by 0 bases and J by 2 bases, and 9 bases separated the two germline ends. From germline, CDR1 is SGHDT and CDR2 YYEEEE. The CDR3 runs to 14 residues. CDR3 DNA: TGTGCCAGCAGCTTGGCCCCTAGCACCTACGAGCAGTACTTC. This gives the protein CASSLAPSTYEQYF.

V and J are TRBV28 and TRBJ2-5, with D possibly matching TRBD2 (6 bases). CDR3 length: 14 residues. Germline values: CDR1 MDHEN, CDR2 SYDVKM. V was clipped by 5 bases and J by 10 bases, with 20 bases between them. The CDR3 sequence: CASSNRDSRPGQYF. Written as DNA, the CDR3 is TGTGCCAGCAGTAACCGGGACTCCAGACCCGGCCAGTACTTC. The whole variable domain, remainder taken from reference TRBV28 and TRBJ2-5, is DVKVTQSSRYLVKRTGEKVFLECVQDMDHENMFWYRQDPGLGLRLIYFSYDVKMKEKGDIPEGYSVSREKKERFSLILESASTNQTSMYLCASSNRDSRPGQYFGPGTRLLVL.

The rearrangement joins TRBV7-6 to TRBJ2-3; the match to TRBD1 covers 7 bases. In germline, CDR1 is SGHVS, CDR2 FNYEAQ. This CDR3 is built from 14 residues. V lost 6 bases to trimming and J lost 4 bases; unmatched junction nucleotides: 7. The CDR3 reads CASSHSQGADTQYF. DNA for the CDR3: TGTGCCAGCAGTCATAGCCAGGGGGCAGATACGCAGTATTTT.

The V call is TRBV28, the J call TRBJ2-1; D ambiguous. V dropped 4 bases and J dropped 0 bases, with 16 bases sitting between them. Germline V CDR1 and CDR2: MDHEN, SYDVKM. The length of the CDR3 is 17 residues. The CDR3 bases are TGTGCCAGCAGTTCTCCATTCCCGTTTAGCTCCTACAATGAGCAGTTCTTC. Translated, it gives CASSSPFPFSSYNEQFF.

V and J are TRBV19 and TRBJ1-4; D perhaps matches TRBD1 (5 bases). Deletions cut 9 bases from V and 1 base from J, with 9 bases between. The CDR3 has 13 amino acids. Germline CDR1 reads LNHDA; CDR2 reads SQIVND (reference sequence). The CDR3 DNA sequence: TGTGCCAGCCGGGGGGAAACTAATGAAAAACTGTTTTTT. Translated, it gives CASRGETNEKLFF.

The chain joins TRBV7-3 to TRBJ2-4; maybe TRBD2 (6 bases). Looked up from germline, CDR1 is SGHTA and CDR2 is FQGTGA. Trimming left V 2 bases short and J 16 bases short, with 18 bases between. The CDR3 sequence is 13 residues long. The CDR3 coding sequence is TGTGCCAGCAGCTTAGACCGTACTAGCCCCCTATACTTC. This encodes CASSLDRTSPLYF. The full variable domain, completed using reference TRBV7-3 and TRBJ2-4, is GAGVSQTPSNKVTEKGKYVELRCDPISGHTALYWYRQSLGQGPEFLIYFQGTGAADDSGLPNDRFFAVRPEGSVSTLKIQRTERGDSAVYLCASSLDRTSPLYFGAGTRLSVL.

The V gene is TRBV7-2, the J gene TRBJ1-4; D is unclear. This CDR3 region has 13 residues. Trimming left V 6 bases short and J 5 bases short, with 10 bases between. Germline-derived CDR1 and CDR2 are SGHTA and FQGNSA. The CDR3: CASRMAGNEKLFF. Written as DNA, the CDR3 is TGTGCCAGCAGAATGGCCGGCAATGAAAAACTGTTTTTT.

The chain links TRBV4-2 to TRBJ2-1, with 7 nucleotides matching TRBD2. With 0 bases clipped from V and 3 bases from J, the junction kept 5 bases outside the gene matches. This CDR3 is 16 amino acids long. Germline V gene lookup returns CDR1 LGHNA and CDR2 YNFKEQ. The CDR3 sequence is CASSQDPGLIYNEQFF. The CDR3 coding sequence is TGTGCCAGCAGCCAAGATCCGGGACTAATCTACAATGAGCAGTTCTTC.

The gene calls are TRBV4-2 and TRBJ2-2; D gene ambiguous. There are 15 residues in the CDR3. Germline V lookup: CDR1 LGHNA, CDR2 YNFKEQ. V gave up 0 bases and J gave up 3 bases, with 8 bases separating them. Written as DNA, the CDR3 is TGTGCCAGCAGCCAAGAGGTCTCGTACACCGGGGAGCTGTTTTTT. It is translated as CASSQEVSYTGELFF.

This chain links TRBV28 with TRBJ2-7; D not resolved. Germline CDR1 MDHEN, CDR2 SYDVKM. This CDR3 comprises 12 residues. With 4 bases removed from V and 7 bases from J, the gap between germline ends came to 11 bases. CDR3 loop: CASSSVTLEQYF. DNA of the CDR3: TGTGCCAGCAGTTCAGTAACTCTGGAGCAGTACTTC. Using reference TRBV28 and TRBJ2-7 for the parts outside the CDR3, the full variable domain is DVKVTQSSRYLVKRTGEKVFLECVQDMDHENMFWYRQDPGLGLRLIYFSYDVKMKEKGDIPEGYSVSREKKERFSLILESASTNQTSMYLCASSSVTLEQYFGPGTRLTVT.

This clone was seen more than once but under ten times. The chain links TRBV19 to TRBJ2-5; 12 nucleotides match TRBD2. Germline V gene lookup returns CDR1 LNHDA and CDR2 SQIVND (reference sequence). This CDR3 region has 15 residues. Unmatched junction bases numbered 8, after V lost 7 bases and J lost 5 bases. In DNA, the CDR3 is TGTGCCAGTACCCAACTGGGGACTAGCGGGGAGACCCAGTACTTC. Translation gives CASTQLGTSGETQYF.

This clone was seen more than once but under ten times. Here the CDR3 omits its conserved ending phenylalanine or tryptophan, so a read error is the likely source. It is unclear where the CDR3 begins or ends on the DNA, so no DNA is shown, and the CDR3 is as TCRdb lists it. The V call is TRBV6-1, the J call TRBJ2-7; the table assigns TRBD2, which was not confirmed against the DNA. The CDR3 spans 12 amino acids, including both terminal residues. Germline assignment: CDR1 MNHNS and CDR2 SASEGT. CDR3 protein: CASSEGEGRESA.

This clone showed up just a few times. V is TRBV11-2 and J is TRBJ2-2, with 8 nucleotides matching TRBD2. From germline, CDR1 is SGHAT and CDR2 FQNNGV. V dropped 4 bases and J dropped 7; count of bases not matched to a gene: 14. CDR3 length: 17 residues. The DNA for the CDR3 is TGTGCCAGCAGCTCCGTAAGATATGGCGGGAGGAACGGGGAGCTGTTTTTT. This translates into CASSSVRYGGRNGELFF.

This clone was seen a handful of times. The rearrangement uses TRBV5-5 and TRBJ1-1; D might be TRBD1 (5 bases). This CDR3 has 13 amino acids. V was shortened by 4 bases and J by 5 bases, with 12 bases between the two germline ends. The germline CDR1 and CDR2 sequences are SGHKS and YYEKEE (reference sequence). CDR3 residues: CASSLYRKTEAFF. The CDR3 DNA is TGTGCCAGCAGCCTGTACAGGAAGACTGAAGCTTTCTTT.

This rearrangement joins TRBV30 to TRBJ1-2; perhaps TRBD1 as D (6 bases). Germline assignment: CDR1 GTSNPN and CDR2 SVGIG (reference sequence). The germline V and J ends were trimmed by 5 bases and 4 bases, with 17 bases remaining between them. The CDR3 is 14 amino acids. The CDR3 loop reads CAWWAAGAIYGYTF. In nucleotides, the CDR3 is TGTGCCTGGTGGGCGGCAGGGGCGATCTATGGCTACACCTTC.

The rearrangement uses TRBV21-1 and TRBJ2-7; no check of the table's D call, TRBD1, against the DNA was made. TRBV21-1 is marked as a pseudogene. CDR3 length: 17 amino acids. CDR3 DNA: TGTGCCAGCAGCAAAGTGGGGAAGGGCAGGGGGCTGGACGAGCAGTACTTC. As protein: CASSKVGKGRGLDEQYF.

The V gene is TRBV28, the J gene TRBJ2-7; D is undetermined. The length of the CDR3 is 15 residues. V was cut by 2 bases and J by 2 bases, with 13 bases left in between. Per the germline V gene, CDR1 is MDHEN and CDR2 is SYDVKM. This chain's CDR3 is CASSLERRAPYEQYF. The CDR3 DNA reads as TGTGCCAGCAGTTTAGAGCGACGGGCCCCCTACGAGCAGTACTTC.

The V call is TRBV5-1, the J call TRBJ1-4; unclear D gene. The CDR3 has 15 amino acids. Germline lookup yields CDR1 SGHRS and CDR2 YFSETQ. Trimming cost V 2 bases and J 3 bases, with 11 bases left between them. The CDR3 sequence: CASSLRGPANEKLFF. CDR3 nucleotides: TGCGCCAGCAGCTTAAGAGGACCCGCTAATGAAAAACTGTTTTTT. The full variable domain, its missing parts supplied by reference TRBV5-1 and TRBJ1-4, is KAGVTQTPRYLIKTRGQQVTLSCSPISGHRSVSWYQQTPGQGLQFLFEYFSETQRNKGNFPGRFSGRQFSNSRSEMNVSTLELGDSALYLCASSLRGPANEKLFFGSGTQLSVL.